Shown below are 26 T cell receptor beta chains from a single sample sequenced in a study of blood T cell repertoires in COVID-19 (dated by TCRdb to the early 2020s). The receptor library was made with the immunoSEQ multiplex PCR assay. TCRdb carries this immuneACCESS record with in-frame sequences only. Its versions omit some clonotypes, under half of them owing to an unresolved V gene in the studies checked, with the rest unexplained. The sample has 50,000 to 60,000 clones on record, 65% to 85% of them singletons. The ten largest account for around a quarter of the sample. Sequenced: peripheral blood. All receptors derive from a woman of 80 years or more with COVID-19, enrolled during active disease.

The chain couples TRBV10-2 to TRBJ2-7; 12 nucleotides line up with TRBD2. CDR3 length equals 15 residues. The trim removed 3 bases at V and 12 bases at J, leaving 12 bases unmatched. Germline values: CDR1 WSHSY, CDR2 SAAADI. The chain's CDR3 is CASSERQSGLAGVYF. The CDR3 DNA sequence: TGCGCCAGCAGTGAAAGGCAATCGGGACTAGCGGGCGTGTACTTC.

The gene calls are TRBV4-2 and TRBJ2-5; 16 positions match TRBD2. The germline V gene has CDR1 LGHNA and CDR2 YNFKEQ. The CDR3 has 18 residues. Losses at the gene ends were 3 bases for V and 3 bases for J; bases not matched to a gene: 7. CDR3 amino acids: CASSHPGLAGGGEETQYF. In DNA form, the CDR3 reads TGTGCCAGCAGCCACCCGGGACTAGCGGGAGGGGGCGAAGAGACCCAGTACTTC.

This chain links TRBV7-6 with TRBJ2-7; D is uncertain. The ends were cut back, 5 bases at V and 4 bases at J, with 6 bases in the middle. The V gene's germline CDR1 is SGHVS and CDR2 FNYEAQ. The length of the CDR3 is 11 residues. CDR3 region: CASSPVYEQYF. The CDR3 region has the DNA TGTGCCAGCAGCCCCGTATACGAGCAGTACTTC.

This chain connects TRBV19 to TRBJ1-2; no clear D gene. Germline values: CDR1 LNHDA, CDR2 SQIVND (reference sequence). The CDR3 is 15 residues long. V lost 8 bases and J lost 0, with 16 bases in between. The DNA for the CDR3 is TGTGCCAGTCGGGTCACGCCGTTAGCTAACTATGGCTACACCTTC. Protein product: CASRVTPLANYGYTF.

This chain links TRBV30 with TRBJ2-3, with a tentative D call TRBD1 (6 bases). This CDR3 has 12 residues. The germline V gene has CDR1 GTSNPN and CDR2 SVGIG (reference sequence). V gave up 4 bases and J gave up 5 bases, with 10 bases separating them. The CDR3 region is CAWKQGGDTQYF. The CDR3 coding sequence is TGTGCCTGGAAACAGGGTGGAGATACGCAGTATTTT.

The chain has TRBV3-1 (or the pseudogene TRBV3-2) and TRBJ2-1, with D maybe TRBD2 (6 bases). This CDR3 comprises 16 residues. Germline lookup yields CDR1 LGHDT and CDR2 YNNKEL (reference sequence). The germline V and J ends were trimmed by 4 bases and 5 bases, with 18 bases remaining between them. The CDR3 bases are TGTGCCAGCAGCCGAGAACTCGGGGGACGAGACAATGAGCAGTTCTTC. Its protein is CASSRELGGRDNEQFF.

The chain combines TRBV19 with TRBJ1-4, with D perhaps TRBD1 (5 bases). CDR3 size: 16 residues. Germline CDR1 is LNHDA and CDR2 is SQIVND (reference sequence). V dropped 4 bases and J dropped 5 bases, with 17 bases sitting between them. The CDR3 DNA follows: TGTGCCAGTAGTAGTTTATGGGACTTGGGAAATGAAAAACTGTTTTTT. It codes for CASSSLWDLGNEKLFF.

The chain couples TRBV29-1 to TRBJ2-7; 10 nucleotides agree with TRBD1. Germline trimming cut 6 bases from V and 4 bases from J; bases unmatched to any gene: 6. This CDR3 comprises 13 residues. Germline values: CDR1 SQVTM, CDR2 ANQGSEA. CDR3 sequence: CSVQGTGVYEQYF. The DNA for the CDR3 is TGCAGCGTCCAGGGGACAGGGGTGTACGAGCAGTACTTC.

V and J are TRBV11-2 and TRBJ2-7; 8 nucleotides agree with TRBD1. Germline V gives CDR1 SGHAT, CDR2 FQNNGV. This CDR3 region has 16 residues. V shed 3 bases, J shed 2 bases, and the junction held 9 bases outside the gene matches. The CDR3: CASSFGAGGLTYEQYF. The CDR3 DNA sequence: TGTGCCAGCAGCTTCGGAGCAGGGGGCTTAACCTACGAGCAGTACTTC.

This clone is a singleton in its sample. CDR3: CASSLGGAPNTEAFF. CDR3 in DNA: TGTGCCAGCAGTTTGGGAGGAGCGCCGAACACTGAAGCTTTCTTT. The rearrangement uses TRBV27 and TRBJ1-1; D remains ambiguous. CDR1 is MNHEY, CDR2 SMNVEV, per germline (reference sequence). The CDR3 is made up of 15 amino acids. The germline V and J ends were trimmed by 3 bases and 1 base, with 12 bases remaining between them.

This clone was picked up one time. V and J are TRBV9 and TRBJ2-1; the D gene is possibly TRBD1 (5 bases). CDR3 size: 14 residues. V lost 7 bases and J lost 0, with 11 bases in between. CDR1 is SGDLS and CDR2 is YYNGEE in the germline V gene. The CDR3 region has the DNA TGTGCCAGCCCCGACAGCCTCTCCTACAATGAGCAGTTCTTC. Residues: CASPDSLSYNEQFF.

The sample holds a few counts of this clone. The V and J genes are TRBV18 and TRBJ2-1; possibly TRBD2 for D (6 bases). CDR1 is KGHSH and CDR2 is LQKENI in the germline V gene. The CDR3 consists of 12 residues. V dropped 5 bases and J dropped 6 bases, with 8 bases sitting between them. The CDR3 loop is CASSVAANEQFF. CDR3 coding DNA: TGTGCCAGCTCAGTAGCGGCCAATGAGCAGTTCTTC.

The chain employs TRBV2 and TRBJ2-3; TRBD2 matches 16 bases. Germline trimming cut 10 bases from V and 1 base from J; bases unmatched to any gene: 11. The CDR3 has 18 amino acids. Germline lookup yields CDR1 SNHLY and CDR2 FYNNEI. CDR3 DNA: TGTGCCACCTCGTTGGGACTAGCGGGAGGGGTTGGCACAGATACGCAGTATTTT. Its translation: CATSLGLAGGVGTDTQYF.

CDR3 sequence reads: CASSQGAGVVTDTQYF. CDR3 DNA: TGTGCCAGCAGCCAAGGAGCGGGAGTCGTAACAGATACGCAGTATTTT. The chain combines TRBV14 with TRBJ2-3, with 8 bases that match TRBD2. The CDR3 extends over 16 amino acids. CDR1 is SGHDN, CDR2 FVKESK, per germline. V dropped 1 base and J dropped 3; count of bases not matched to a gene: 6.

V usage is TRBV13 and J usage is TRBJ2-3, with 8 bases lining up with TRBD2. With 2 bases clipped from V and 2 bases from J, the junction kept 3 bases outside the gene matches. Germline CDR1 reads PRHDT; CDR2 reads FYEKMQ (reference sequence). There are 15 residues in the CDR3. CDR3 bases: TGTGCCAGCAGCTTATGGCGGGAGGACACAGATACGCAGTATTTT. Translation gives CASSLWREDTDTQYF.

This chain joins TRBV27 and TRBJ1-1, with 7 nucleotides matching TRBD1. CDR3 length: 14 residues. Germline CDR1 is MNHEY and CDR2 is SMNVEV (reference sequence). The V segment lost 4 bases and the J segment 5 bases; nucleotides outside the gene matches: 7. The chain's CDR3 is CASSSGQVNTEAFF. The CDR3 nucleotides are TGTGCCAGCAGTTCCGGACAGGTAAATACTGAAGCTTTCTTT.

The chain recombines TRBV27 with TRBJ2-1, with 9 bases fitting TRBD2. J gave up 6 bases and V 8 bases, and 11 bases lay outside the gene matches. The CDR3 is 15 residues long. Per the germline V gene, CDR1 is MNHEY and CDR2 is SMNVEV (reference sequence). The CDR3 DNA reads TGTGCCAGCGGGTTTAGCGGGAGAGTTCCCAATGAGCAGTTCTTC. The encoded protein is CASGFSGRVPNEQFF.

This chain uses TRBV6-5 with TRBJ1-1; 8 bases agree with TRBD1. Germline V lookup: CDR1 MNHEY, CDR2 SVGAGI. V lost 6 bases to trimming and J lost 4 bases; unmatched junction nucleotides: 7. This CDR3 comprises 14 residues. CDR3: CASRYGQGSTEAFF. As DNA, the CDR3 is TGTGCCAGCAGGTACGGACAGGGATCCACTGAAGCTTTCTTT.

The V gene is TRBV11-2, the J gene TRBJ2-1; 8 bases are shared with TRBD2. After removal of 5 bases from V and 6 bases from J, the junction contained 12 bases not matched to a gene. The CDR3 runs to 16 residues. Germline values: CDR1 SGHAT, CDR2 FQNNGV. CDR3 DNA sequence: TGTGCCAGCAGCCCTGACCTGGCGGGAGGCCTCAATGAGCAGTTCTTC. It specifies CASSPDLAGGLNEQFF.

The chain recombines TRBV2 with TRBJ2-2; 7 bases match TRBD1. Trimming at V came to 7 bases and at J to 3 bases, leaving 5 bases not matched to a gene. Germline assignment: CDR1 SNHLY and CDR2 FYNNEI. The CDR3 is made up of 14 amino acids. CDR3: CASNFQGDTGELFF. The CDR3 region has the DNA TGTGCCAGCAATTTCCAGGGGGACACCGGGGAGCTGTTTTTT.

The rearrangement uses TRBV18 and TRBJ2-1; 7 positions agree with TRBD1. The V segment lost 3 bases and the J segment 10 bases; nucleotides outside the gene matches: 15. The CDR3 length is 16 residues. Germline lookup yields CDR1 KGHSH and CDR2 LQKENI. CDR3 protein: CASSPSPGTATWEQFF. The CDR3 DNA reads TGTGCCAGCTCACCCTCCCCCGGGACAGCAACATGGGAGCAGTTCTTC.

The genes are TRBV4-1 and TRBJ2-7; possible D gene TRBD1, 5 bases. V was pared by 3 bases and J by 3 bases, with 9 bases between. The germline CDR1 and CDR2 sequences are MGHRA and YSYEKL. CDR3 length: 13 amino acids. CDR3 region: CASSHRAFYEQYF. The CDR3, as DNA: TGCGCCAGCAGCCACAGGGCCTTCTACGAGCAGTACTTC.

This clone has more than one count but fewer than ten. This CDR3 reads CASSPTKYTDTQYF. CDR3 nucleotides: TGTGCCAGCAGTCCGACTAAATACACAGATACGCAGTATTTT. The chain uses TRBV27 and TRBJ2-3; D might be TRBD2 (5 bases). Per germline, CDR1 MNHEY and CDR2 SMNVEV (reference sequence). V lost 5 bases and J lost 2, with 11 bases in between. The CDR3 totals 14 residues.

The chain links TRBV14 to TRBJ2-7, with TRBD2 as a possible D gene (6 bases). Trimming cost V 0 bases and J 6 bases, with 18 bases left between them. CDR1 is SGHDN and CDR2 is FVKESK in the germline V gene. The CDR3 totals 16 residues. CDR3 in amino acids: CASSQEGGGWVGEQYF. In DNA form, the CDR3 reads TGTGCCAGCAGCCAAGAAGGAGGAGGGTGGGTCGGCGAGCAGTACTTC.

This CDR3 reads CASSSSRQGRRLNTEAFF. In nucleotides, the CDR3 is TGTGCCAGCAGTTCTTCCCGACAGGGCCGCCGATTGAACACTGAAGCTTTCTTT. The genes are TRBV27 and TRBJ1-1; 7 nucleotides align to TRBD1. The CDR3 spans 18 residues. J lost 0 bases, V lost 4 bases, and 14 bases had no gene match. Germline CDR1 reads MNHEY; CDR2 reads SMNVEV (reference sequence).

This chain joins TRBV6-5 and TRBJ2-7; D is perhaps TRBD2 (5 bases). V shed 8 bases and J shed 0 bases, with 14 bases lying between them. This CDR3 comprises 14 residues. Germline CDR1 and CDR2: MNHEY and SVGAGI. This chain's CDR3 is CASWRGPSSYEQYF. CDR3 coding DNA: TGTGCCAGCTGGAGAGGGCCGAGCTCCTACGAGCAGTACTTC.